This T cell receptor (beta chain) emerged from a study of cytomegalovirus exposure and HLA in healthy donors. Study summary: The study placed 70% to 90% of its 398 genotyped donors in the Caucasian-associated ancestry cluster. Findings of the study overall: Reports credit the classifier with highly specific, highly sensitive diagnosis of cytomegalovirus status. The authors later found most CMV-associated TCR beta chains appeared HLA-restricted.

It was with 60 Vbeta and 13 Jbeta primers that the PCR ran. The data were produced by immunoSEQ multiplex PCR, yet TCRdb's version contains in-frame clones alone and is incomplete. This table holds about 170,000 clones, over 65% found once. Concerning this clone itself: Its antigen is unknown. Sequence at one end of the junction differs from germline and may be a read error.

Germline loops: CDR1 LGHNA, CDR2 YNFKEQ. The CDR3 runs to 17 residues. As for the donors, each was a healthy bone marrow donor. Input material: PBMCs. The chain couples TRBV4-2 to TRBJ2-6; D is perhaps TRBD1 (5 bases). The source of this sequence is a female donor in good health and CMV-seronegative. As DNA, the CDR3 is TGTGCCAGCAGCCAAGATAGTGCGAGCTCTGGGGCCAACGGCCTGACTTTC. Its protein is CASSQDSASSGANGLTF.